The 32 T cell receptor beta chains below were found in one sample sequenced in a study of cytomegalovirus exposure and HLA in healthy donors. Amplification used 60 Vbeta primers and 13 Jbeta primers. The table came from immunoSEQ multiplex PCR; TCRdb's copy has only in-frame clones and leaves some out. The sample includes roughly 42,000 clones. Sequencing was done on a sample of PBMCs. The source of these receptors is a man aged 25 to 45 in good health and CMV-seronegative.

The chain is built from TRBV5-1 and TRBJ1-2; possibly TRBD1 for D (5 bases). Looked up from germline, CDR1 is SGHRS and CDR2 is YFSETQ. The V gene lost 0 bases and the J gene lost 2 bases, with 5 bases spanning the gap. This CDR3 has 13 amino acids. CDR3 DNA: TGCGCCAGCAGCTTGGGGGGCAACTATGGCTACACCTTC. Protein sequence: CASSLGGNYGYTF.

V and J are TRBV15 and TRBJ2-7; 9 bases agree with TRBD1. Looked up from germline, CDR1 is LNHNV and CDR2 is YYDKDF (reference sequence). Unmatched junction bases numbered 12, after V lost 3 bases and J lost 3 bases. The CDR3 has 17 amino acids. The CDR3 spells CATSRYGPGQGLYEQYF. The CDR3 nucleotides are TGTGCCACCAGCAGGTACGGGCCGGGACAGGGACTCTACGAGCAGTACTTC.

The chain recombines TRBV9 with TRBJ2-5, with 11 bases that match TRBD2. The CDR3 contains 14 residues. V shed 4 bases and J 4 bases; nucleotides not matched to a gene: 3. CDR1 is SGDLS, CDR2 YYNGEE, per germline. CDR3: CASSMGLAAETQYF. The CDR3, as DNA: TGTGCCAGCAGCATGGGACTAGCGGCAGAGACCCAGTACTTC. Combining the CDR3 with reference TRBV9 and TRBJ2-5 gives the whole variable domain DSGVTQTPKHLITATGQRVTLRCSPRSGDLSVYWYQQSLDQGLQFLIQYYNGEERAKGNILERFSAQQFPDLHSELNLSSLELGDSALYFCASSMGLAAETQYFGPGTRLLVL.

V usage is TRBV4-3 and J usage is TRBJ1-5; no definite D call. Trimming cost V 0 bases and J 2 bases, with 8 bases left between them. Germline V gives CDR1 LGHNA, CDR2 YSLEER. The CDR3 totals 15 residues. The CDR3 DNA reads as TGCGCCAGCAGCCAAGACTCAACAGGCAATCAGCCCCAGCATTTT. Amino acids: CASSQDSTGNQPQHF.

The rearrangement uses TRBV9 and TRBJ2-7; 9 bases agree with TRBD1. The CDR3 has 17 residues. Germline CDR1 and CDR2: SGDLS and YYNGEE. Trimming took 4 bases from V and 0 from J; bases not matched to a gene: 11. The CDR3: CASSSSLGQGLSYEQYF. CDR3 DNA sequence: TGTGCCAGCAGCAGCAGCCTGGGACAGGGCCTCTCCTACGAGCAGTACTTC.

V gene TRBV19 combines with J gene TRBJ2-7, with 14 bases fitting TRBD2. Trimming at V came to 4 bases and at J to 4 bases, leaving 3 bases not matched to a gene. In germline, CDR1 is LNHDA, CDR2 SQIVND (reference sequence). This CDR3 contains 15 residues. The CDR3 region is CASSRLAGGRYEQYF. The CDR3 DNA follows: TGTGCCAGTAGTAGACTAGCGGGAGGGCGGTACGAGCAGTACTTC.

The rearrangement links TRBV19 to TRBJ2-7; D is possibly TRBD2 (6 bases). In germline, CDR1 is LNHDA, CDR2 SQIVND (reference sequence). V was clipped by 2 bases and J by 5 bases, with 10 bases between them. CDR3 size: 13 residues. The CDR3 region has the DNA TGTGCCAGTAGTATACGGGGGAACCACGAGCAGTACTTC. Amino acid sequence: CASSIRGNHEQYF. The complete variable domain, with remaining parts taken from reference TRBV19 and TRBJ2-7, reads DGGITQSPKYLFRKEGQNVTLSCEQNLNHDAMYWYRQDPGQGLRLIYYSQIVNDFQKGDIAEGYSVSREKKESFPLTVTSAQKNPTAFYLCASSIRGNHEQYFGPGTRLTVT.

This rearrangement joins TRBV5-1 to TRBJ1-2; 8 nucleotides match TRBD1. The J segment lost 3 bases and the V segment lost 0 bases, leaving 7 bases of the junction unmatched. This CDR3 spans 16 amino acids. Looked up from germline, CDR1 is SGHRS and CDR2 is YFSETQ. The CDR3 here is CASSLALAGGDYGYTF. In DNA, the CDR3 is TGCGCCAGCAGCTTGGCCTTAGCAGGGGGCGACTATGGCTACACCTTC.

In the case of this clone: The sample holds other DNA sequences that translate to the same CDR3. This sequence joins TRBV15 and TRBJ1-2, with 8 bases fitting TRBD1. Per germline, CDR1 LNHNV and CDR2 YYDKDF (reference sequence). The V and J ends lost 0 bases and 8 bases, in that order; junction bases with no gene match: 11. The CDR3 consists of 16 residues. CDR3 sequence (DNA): TGTGCCACCAGCAGAGATCGCAGGACAGGGTACCTCGGCTACACCTTC. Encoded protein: CATSRDRRTGYLGYTF.

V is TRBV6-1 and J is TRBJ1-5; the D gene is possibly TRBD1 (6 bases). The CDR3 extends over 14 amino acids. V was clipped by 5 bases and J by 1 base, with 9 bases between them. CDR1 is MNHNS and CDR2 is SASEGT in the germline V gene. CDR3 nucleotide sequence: TGTGCCAGCAGTCTTGGACAGAGCAATCAGCCCCAGCATTTT. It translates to CASSLGQSNQPQHF.

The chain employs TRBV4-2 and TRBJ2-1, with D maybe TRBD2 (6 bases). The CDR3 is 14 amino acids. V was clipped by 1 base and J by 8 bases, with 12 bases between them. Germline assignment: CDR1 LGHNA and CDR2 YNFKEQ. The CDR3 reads CASSQVGRRDEQFF. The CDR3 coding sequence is TGTGCCAGCAGCCAAGTCGGGAGAAGGGATGAGCAGTTCTTC.

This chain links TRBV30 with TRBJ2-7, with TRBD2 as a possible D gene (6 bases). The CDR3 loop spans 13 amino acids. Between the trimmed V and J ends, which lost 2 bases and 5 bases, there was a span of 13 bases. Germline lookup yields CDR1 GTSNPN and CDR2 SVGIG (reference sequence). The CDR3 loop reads CAWSRGALDEQYF. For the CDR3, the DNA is TGTGCCTGGAGTCGCGGGGCTCTTGACGAGCAGTACTTC. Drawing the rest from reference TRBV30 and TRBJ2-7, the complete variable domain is SQTIHQWPATLVQPVGSPLSLECTVEGTSNPNLYWYRQAAGRGLQLLFYSVGIGQISSEVPQNLSASRPQDRQFILSSKKLLLSDSGFYLCAWSRGALDEQYFGPGTRLTVT.

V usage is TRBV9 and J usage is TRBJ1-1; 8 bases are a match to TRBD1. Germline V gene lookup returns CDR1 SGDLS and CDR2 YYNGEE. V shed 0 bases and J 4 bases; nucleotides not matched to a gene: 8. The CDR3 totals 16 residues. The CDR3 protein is CASSVGQGAGGTEAFF. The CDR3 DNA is TGTGCCAGCAGCGTAGGTCAGGGGGCTGGGGGCACTGAAGCTTTCTTT.

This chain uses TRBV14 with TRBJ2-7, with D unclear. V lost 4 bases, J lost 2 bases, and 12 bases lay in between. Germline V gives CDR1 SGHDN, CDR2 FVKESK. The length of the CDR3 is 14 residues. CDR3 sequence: CASSPLSPAYEQYF. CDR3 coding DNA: TGTGCCAGCAGCCCCCTAAGCCCGGCCTACGAGCAGTACTTC.

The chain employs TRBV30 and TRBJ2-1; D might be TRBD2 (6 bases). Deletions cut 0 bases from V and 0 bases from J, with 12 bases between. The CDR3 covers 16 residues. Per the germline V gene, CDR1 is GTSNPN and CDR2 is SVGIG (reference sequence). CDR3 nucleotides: TGTGCCTGGAGTGTGGGGGGTTCAAGCTCCTACAATGAGCAGTTCTTC. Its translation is CAWSVGGSSSYNEQFF. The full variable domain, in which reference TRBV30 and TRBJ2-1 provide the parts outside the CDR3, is SQTIHQWPATLVQPVGSPLSLECTVEGTSNPNLYWYRQAAGRGLQLLFYSVGIGQISSEVPQNLSASRPQDRQFILSSKKLLLSDSGFYLCAWSVGGSSSYNEQFFGPGTRLTVL.

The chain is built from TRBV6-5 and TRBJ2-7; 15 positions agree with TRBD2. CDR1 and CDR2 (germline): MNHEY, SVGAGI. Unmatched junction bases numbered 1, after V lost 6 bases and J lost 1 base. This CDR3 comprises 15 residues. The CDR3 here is CASRGLAGGSYEQYF. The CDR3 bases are TGTGCCAGCAGGGGACTAGCGGGAGGTTCCTACGAGCAGTACTTC.

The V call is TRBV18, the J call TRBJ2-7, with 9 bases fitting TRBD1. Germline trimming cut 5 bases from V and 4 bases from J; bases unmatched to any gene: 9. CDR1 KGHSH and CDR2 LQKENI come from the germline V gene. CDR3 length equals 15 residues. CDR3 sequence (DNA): TGTGCCAGCTCAACGGGGACAGGGCCACTTTACGAGCAGTACTTC. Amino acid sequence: CASSTGTGPLYEQYF. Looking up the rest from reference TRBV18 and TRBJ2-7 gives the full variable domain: NAGVMQNPRHLVRRRGQEARLRCSPMKGHSHVYWYRQLPEEGLKFMVYLQKENIIDESGMPKERFSAEFPKEGPSILRIQQVVRGDSAAYFCASSTGTGPLYEQYFGPGTRLTVT.

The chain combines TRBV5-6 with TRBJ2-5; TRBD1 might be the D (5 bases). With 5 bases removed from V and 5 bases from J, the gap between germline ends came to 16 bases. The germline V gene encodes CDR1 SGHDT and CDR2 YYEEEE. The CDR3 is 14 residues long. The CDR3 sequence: CASRDIRAGETQYF. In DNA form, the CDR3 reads TGTGCCAGCAGGGACATTAGAGCTGGGGAGACCCAGTACTTC.

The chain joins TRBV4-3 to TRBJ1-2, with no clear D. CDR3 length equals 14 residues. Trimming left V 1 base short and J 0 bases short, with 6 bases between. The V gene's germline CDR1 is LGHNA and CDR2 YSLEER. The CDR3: CASSQGETNYGYTF. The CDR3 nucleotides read TGCGCCAGCAGCCAAGGGGAGACTAACTATGGCTACACCTTC.

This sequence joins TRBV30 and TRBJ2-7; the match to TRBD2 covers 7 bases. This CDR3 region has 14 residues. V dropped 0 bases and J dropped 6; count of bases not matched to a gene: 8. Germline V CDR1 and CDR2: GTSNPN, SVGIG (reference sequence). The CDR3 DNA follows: TGTGCCTGGAGTGTATTGACTAGCTATGGCGAGCAGTACTTC. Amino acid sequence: CAWSVLTSYGEQYF.

DNA for the CDR3: TGCGCCAGCAGCCAGGGACTTAATACGCAGTATTTT. Translating it yields CASSQGLNTQYF. This rearrangement joins TRBV4-1 to TRBJ2-3; D is perhaps TRBD2 (6 bases). CDR3 size: 12 residues. The V end was cut by 3 bases, the J end by 7 bases, with 8 bases between. The germline V gene encodes CDR1 MGHRA and CDR2 YSYEKL.

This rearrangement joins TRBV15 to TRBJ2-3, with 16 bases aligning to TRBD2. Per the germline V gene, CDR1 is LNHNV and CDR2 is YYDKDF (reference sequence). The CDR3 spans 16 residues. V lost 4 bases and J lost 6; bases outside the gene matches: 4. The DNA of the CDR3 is TGTGCCACCAGCACCGGGACTAGCGGGAGGGATGATACGCAGTATTTT. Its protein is CATSTGTSGRDDTQYF.

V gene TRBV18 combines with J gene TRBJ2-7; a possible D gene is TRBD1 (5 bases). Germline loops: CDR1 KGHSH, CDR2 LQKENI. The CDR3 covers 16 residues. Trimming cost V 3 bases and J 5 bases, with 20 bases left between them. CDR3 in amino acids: CASSPYRQGNGDEQYF. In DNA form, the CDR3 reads TGTGCCAGCTCACCGTACCGGCAGGGCAATGGTGACGAGCAGTACTTC.

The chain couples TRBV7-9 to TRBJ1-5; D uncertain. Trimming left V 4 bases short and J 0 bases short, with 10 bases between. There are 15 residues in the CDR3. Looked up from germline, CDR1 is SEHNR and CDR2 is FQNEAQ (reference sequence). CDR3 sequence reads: CASSSSALSNQPQHF. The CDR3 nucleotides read TGTGCCAGCAGCTCCTCAGCGCTTAGCAATCAGCCCCAGCATTTT.

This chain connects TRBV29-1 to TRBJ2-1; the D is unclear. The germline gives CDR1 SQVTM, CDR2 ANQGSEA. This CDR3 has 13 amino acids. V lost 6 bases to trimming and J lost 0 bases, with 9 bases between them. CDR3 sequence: CSVELSSYNEQFF. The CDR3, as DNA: TGCAGCGTCGAGCTGAGCTCCTACAATGAGCAGTTCTTC.

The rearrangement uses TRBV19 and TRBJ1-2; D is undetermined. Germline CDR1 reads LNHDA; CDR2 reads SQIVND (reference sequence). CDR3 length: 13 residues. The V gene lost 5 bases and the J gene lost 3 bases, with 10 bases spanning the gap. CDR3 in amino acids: CASSYNQDYGYTF. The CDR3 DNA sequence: TGTGCCAGTAGTTACAACCAGGACTATGGCTACACCTTC.

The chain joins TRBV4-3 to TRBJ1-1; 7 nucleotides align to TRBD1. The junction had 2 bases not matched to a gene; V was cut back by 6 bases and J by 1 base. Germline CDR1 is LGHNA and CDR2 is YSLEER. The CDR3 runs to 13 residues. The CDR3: CASSGTENTEAFF. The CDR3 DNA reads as TGCGCCAGCAGTGGGACAGAGAACACTGAAGCTTTCTTT.

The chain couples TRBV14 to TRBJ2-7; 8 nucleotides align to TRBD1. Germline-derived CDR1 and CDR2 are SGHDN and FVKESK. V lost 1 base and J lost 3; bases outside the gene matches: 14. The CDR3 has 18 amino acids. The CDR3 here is CASSQGRTGLFGGYEQYF. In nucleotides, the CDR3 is TGTGCCAGCAGCCAAGGAAGGACAGGGTTGTTTGGCGGCTACGAGCAGTACTTC.

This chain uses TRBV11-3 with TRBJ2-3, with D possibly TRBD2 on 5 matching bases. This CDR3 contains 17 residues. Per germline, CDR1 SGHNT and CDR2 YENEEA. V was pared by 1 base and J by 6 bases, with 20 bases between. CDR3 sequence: CASSLGMNSGGWDTQYF. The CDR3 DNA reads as TGTGCCAGCAGCTTAGGGATGAACTCTGGAGGCTGGGATACGCAGTATTTT.

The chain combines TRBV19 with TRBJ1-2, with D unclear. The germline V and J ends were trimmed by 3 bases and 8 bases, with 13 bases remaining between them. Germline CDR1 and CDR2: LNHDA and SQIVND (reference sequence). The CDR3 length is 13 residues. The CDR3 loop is CASSIEADWGYTF. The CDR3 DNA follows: TGTGCCAGTAGTATCGAGGCAGATTGGGGCTACACCTTC.

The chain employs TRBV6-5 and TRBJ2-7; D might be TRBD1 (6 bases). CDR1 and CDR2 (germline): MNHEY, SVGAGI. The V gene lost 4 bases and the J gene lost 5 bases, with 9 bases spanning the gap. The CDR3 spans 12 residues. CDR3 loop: CASSWPGDEQYF. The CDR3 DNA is TGTGCCAGCAGTTGGCCAGGGGACGAGCAGTACTTC.

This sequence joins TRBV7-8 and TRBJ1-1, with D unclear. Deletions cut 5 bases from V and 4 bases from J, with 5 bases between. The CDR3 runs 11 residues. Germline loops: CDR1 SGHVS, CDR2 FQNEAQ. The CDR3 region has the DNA TGTGCCAGCAGCGGGCGCACTGAAGCTTTCTTT. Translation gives CASSGRTEAFF.